This TCR beta chain is from a study of T cell responses to AZD1222 COVID-19 vaccine. Study-level points and caveats: Seropositive at baseline were only a handful of AZD1222 recipients.

About this clone itself: The target antigen is unknown.

The germline V gene encodes CDR1 LNHDA and CDR2 SQIVND (reference sequence). This CDR3 has 14 amino acids. V was pared by 4 bases and J by 8 bases, with 8 bases of the junction left unmatched. Some clones are missing from TCRdb's copy, which holds only in-frame ones; the method was immunoSEQ multiplex PCR. The data contain 180,000 or so clones, 85% to 95% of them singletons. Sequenced material: peripheral blood, taken on day 0 of AZD1222 vaccination. This chain joins TRBV19 and TRBJ1-2; the match to TRBD1 covers 9 bases. This TCR derives from an adult in good health. The CDR3 coding sequence is TGTGCCAGTAGTAGGGGGACAGGGTATGCGGGCTACACCTTC. Translated, it gives CASSRGTGYAGYTF.